This T cell receptor beta chain is from a study of memory B cells and T cells in multiple sclerosis (dated by TCRdb to the late 2010s). Looking at the study overall: TCR beta repertoires of autoproliferating peripheral T cells were compared with the TCR beta repertoires of brain lesion-infiltrating T cells in multiple sclerosis patients. TCR sequencing involved a couple of multiple sclerosis patients from whom brain lesions at autopsy or brain-infiltrating cells from biopsy were available. Findings and caveats that apply to the study as a whole: Because clone-set sizes varied across compartments, the counts of shared clonotypes were affected, making normalization necessary.

After CFSE-labeled PBMCs were cultured without a stimulus, the autoproliferating (CFSEdim) and non-proliferating (CFSEhi) T cell fractions were sequenced separately. A total of some 5x10^7 CFSE-labeled PBMCs were cultured for 7 days without stimulus, and replicate wells were then pooled. PBMCs were labeled with 0.4 to 0.65 uM CFSE and were cultured without exogenous stimuli in serum-free AIM-V medium. PBMCs were obtained by Ficoll density gradient centrifugation and kept cryopreserved until use. Using a FACSAria III, live 7-AAD-negative cells were sorted, then washed with PBS and stored frozen at -80 degrees C as dry pellets. From a lookup of the germline V gene, CDR1 and CDR2 are SGHNT and YENEEA. V is cut by 0 bases and J by 0 bases, and the space between the germline ends is 11 bases. The CDR3 sequence holds 17 residues, the cysteine and phenylalanine included. Only the CDR3 DNA is retained, 51 bases long and in frame from the first base.

Notes on this clone: Its target antigen remains unknown. No much larger clone exists at a distance of one base, and base qualities are not known.

Using the immunoSEQ Platform, TCRbeta CDR3 regions were amplified from extracted genomic DNA. Multiplex PCR, high-throughput sequencing and a vendor bioinformatics pipeline were combined in the immunoSEQ assay. Per the original workflow: Non-productive sequences and CDR3s shorter than 4 amino acids were excluded, and clonotype frequencies were recalculated for each sample. In immunoSEQ Analyzer 2.0, shared clonotypes were identified as identical CDR3 amino acid, V gene and J gene sequences. Repertoire overlap was normalized by dividing shared clonotype counts by the product of both clone-set sizes, with the result scaled by 1000 into arbitrary units. Entries here come from immuneACCESS through TCRdb and include only in-frame sequences with V and J called. Some clones fail to appear in such tables; in the studies checked, an unresolved V gene covers under half of the shortfall, and the cause of the remainder is unknown. V, J and clone size reflect that table, while D and trimming were determined from the DNA. The sample data list some 48,000 clones, and about 80% of these were observed just once. The ten largest clones add up to more than 0.95% of the sample.

The V gene is TRBV11-3 and the J gene is TRBJ2-2; the best D guess is TRBD2, with 5 bases matching. The receptor was derived from a human donor with multiple sclerosis. Sequenced input: PBMCs from blood kept in culture. In nucleotide form, the sequence is TGTGCCAGCAGCTTAGATCACGGGAATGCGAACACCGGGGAGCTGTTTTTT. It translates to CASSLDHGNANTGELFF.